This T cell receptor beta chain was profiled in a study of T cells in Graves' hyperthyroidism and ophthalmopathy. Findings of the study overall: Within blood appeared most thyroid clonotypes that had expanded above 0.001. A model using 13 V-J features told ophthalmopathy apart from stable hyperthyroidism.

Diagnosing involved the use of clinical symptoms, serum thyroxine and TRAb, thyroid ultrasound and orbital computed tomography. The PBMCs were sourced from fresh peripheral blood (about 9.7 ml). Germline CDR1 and CDR2: SNHLY and FYNNEI. V was clipped by 2 bases and J by 2 bases, with 11 bases between them. This CDR3 has 15 residues. RNA transcripts served as the template for amplifying TCR beta CDR3 regions. Using the HTBI primer set, a first-round RT-PCR was run on the TCR CDR3. TCRdb used MiXCR to reprocess the multiplex PCR reads, holding one entry per CDR3 protein. The profile shows approximately 330,000 distinct CDR3 sequences, roughly a fifth of them singletons. This clonotype was counted a single time. Antigen specificity is unknown.

The chain carries TRBV2 and TRBJ2-3; no reliable D call. This receptor was identified in a woman between 50 and 59 years old with Graves' hyperthyroidism. The material sequenced was blood. DNA for the CDR3: TGTGCCAGCAGTGAATTTTCTGCTTTCACAGATACGCAGTATTTT. It codes for CASSEFSAFTDTQYF.